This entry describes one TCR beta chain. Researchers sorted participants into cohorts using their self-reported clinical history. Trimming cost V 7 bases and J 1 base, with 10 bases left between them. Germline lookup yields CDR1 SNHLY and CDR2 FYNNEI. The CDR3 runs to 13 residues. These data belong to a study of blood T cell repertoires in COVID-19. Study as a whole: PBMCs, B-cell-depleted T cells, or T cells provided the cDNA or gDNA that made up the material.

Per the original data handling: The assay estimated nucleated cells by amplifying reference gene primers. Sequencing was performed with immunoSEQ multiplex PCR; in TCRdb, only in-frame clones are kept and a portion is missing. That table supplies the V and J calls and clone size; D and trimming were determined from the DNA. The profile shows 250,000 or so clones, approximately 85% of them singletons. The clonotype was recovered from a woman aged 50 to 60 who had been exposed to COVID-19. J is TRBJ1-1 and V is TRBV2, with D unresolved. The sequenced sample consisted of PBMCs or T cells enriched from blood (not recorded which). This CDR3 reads CASTPSPNTEAFF. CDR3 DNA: TGTGCCAGCACTCCAAGCCCGAACACTGAAGCTTTCTTT.